The T cell receptor beta chain described here comes from a study of radiation and T cells in renal cell carcinoma. Study-wide results and caveats: In blood, top tumor clones expanded by 2 weeks, shrinking by 4. Without pretreatment biopsies, baseline tumor clonotype presence was undetermined.

TCRdb's table, derived via immunoSEQ multiplex PCR, lists solely in-frame clones and lacks some. The sample yields some 150,000 clones, 86% seen once. V was shortened by 1 base and J by 1 base, with 7 bases between the two germline ends. The germline gives CDR1 SGHVS, CDR2 FQNEAQ. This CDR3 spans 14 amino acids. Comments on this clone: Its specificity is unknown.

Indicated time point: blood 4 weeks post-SBRT, at nephrectomy. Treatment meaning: 15 Gy SBRT to primary tumor, nephrectomy 4 weeks later. Nephrectomy followed 15 Gy stereotactic body radiation by 4 weeks. After SBRT, blood was collected at 2 and 4 weeks, plus baseline. The clonotype comes from a woman between 45 and 65 years old with renal cell carcinoma. The sample here was blood, taken from a patient whose treatment included radiotherapy and nephrectomy. V and J are TRBV7-8 and TRBJ1-2; D gene unclear. For the CDR3, the DNA is TGTGCCAGCAGCTTAGAACCGGTTAACTATGGCTACACCTTC. Its translation is CASSLEPVNYGYTF.